One and the same sample provided the 22 T cell receptor beta chains below, sequenced in a study of response to subunit inactivated influenza vaccine. TCRdb reprocessed the RT-PCR reads via MiXCR and lists one record per CDR3 protein. Of about 780,000 distinct CDR3 sequences in the sample, roughly 18% were seen once. Here the sequenced sample was PBMCs from blood, taken roughly 5 days after vaccination. The receptors derive from a man between 50 and 59 years old who received an inactivated influenza vaccine.

V is TRBV20-1 and J is TRBJ2-7; D is perhaps TRBD1 (5 bases). V lost 5 bases, J lost 0 bases, and 14 bases lay in between. CDR1 is DFQATT, CDR2 SNEGSKA, per germline (reference sequence). The CDR3 loop spans 14 amino acids. DNA of the CDR3: TGCAGTGCTCCAGACCGTAGGGGCTCCTACGAGCAGTACTTC. Protein sequence: CSAPDRRGSYEQYF.

The chain combines TRBV12-3 or TRBV12-4 with TRBJ2-2; D remains unclear. Trimming removed 3 bases from V and 13 bases from J, with 18 bases in between. CDR3 size: 14 residues. CDR3 in amino acids: CASSLPTQVFRLFF. In DNA, the CDR3 is TGTGCCAGCAGTTTGCCCACCCAGGTGTTTAGGCTGTTTTTT.

The chain is built from TRBV5-1 and TRBJ2-7; 11 nucleotides match TRBD2. Germline V gene lookup returns CDR1 SGHRS and CDR2 YFSETQ. J gave up 3 bases and V 4 bases, and 9 bases lay outside the gene matches. CDR3 size: 16 residues. The CDR3 region is CASSPAGTSGNYEQYF. CDR3 nucleotides: TGCGCCAGCAGCCCGGCGGGGACTAGCGGAAACTACGAGCAGTACTTC.

The sample holds many counts of this clonotype. The rearrangement uses TRBV7-2 and TRBJ2-3; 13 positions match TRBD2. V lost 0 bases, J lost 11 bases, and 11 bases stayed unmatched. This CDR3 comprises 17 residues. Germline CDR1 is SGHTA and CDR2 is FQGNSA. The CDR3 DNA reads TGTGCCAGCAGCTTAGCCGGACTAGCGGGGGACGGCCGTGGGCAGTATTTT. It encodes CASSLAGLAGDGRGQYF.

This clonotype was recorded a few times. The chain recombines TRBV7-2 with TRBJ2-2; no clear D gene. CDR1 and CDR2 (germline): SGHTA, FQGNSA. The CDR3 loop spans 15 amino acids. The V end was cut by 5 bases, the J end by 0 bases, with 10 bases between. CDR3 DNA: TGTGCCAGCAGCCCCATGAGACCGAACACCGGGGAGCTGTTTTTT. As protein: CASSPMRPNTGELFF.

The rearrangement links TRBV5-1 to TRBJ2-2, with a tentative D call TRBD1 (5 bases). Germline V lookup: CDR1 SGHRS, CDR2 YFSETQ. This CDR3 contains 15 residues. V lost 0 bases and J lost 3, with 9 bases in between. The CDR3 here is CASSLVGRDTGELFF. CDR3 DNA sequence: TGCGCCAGCAGCTTGGTGGGCAGGGACACCGGGGAGCTGTTTTTT.

The J gene is TRBJ2-5, the V gene TRBV11-2, with D perhaps matching TRBD2 (6 bases). The CDR3 spans 13 residues. Germline V gene data show CDR1 as SGHAT and CDR2 as FQNNGV. Between the trimmed V and J ends, which lost 3 bases and 5 bases, there was a span of 10 bases. The CDR3 sequence is CASSFESGETQYF. The DNA of the CDR3 is TGTGCCAGCAGCTTTGAGAGCGGGGAGACCCAGTACTTC.

This clonotype was seen more than once but under ten times. This chain links TRBV4-3 with TRBJ1-6, with D possibly being TRBD1 (5 bases). Germline V gene sequence: CDR1 LGHNA, CDR2 YSLEER. The CDR3 totals 15 residues. Trimming removed 0 bases at V and 9 bases at J, with 12 bases between. CDR3 loop: CASSQDWRGASPLHF. The CDR3 DNA sequence: TGCGCCAGCAGCCAAGATTGGAGGGGAGCTTCACCCCTCCACTTT.

The chain links TRBV27 to TRBJ2-3, with 9 bases identical to TRBD2. The CDR3 runs 14 residues. CDR1 is MNHEY and CDR2 is SMNVEV in the germline V gene (reference sequence). V dropped 5 bases and J dropped 5; count of bases not matched to a gene: 5. In DNA form, the CDR3 reads TGTGCCAGCAGTCCGCGGGGGGGTATAGATACGCAGTATTTT. Encoded protein: CASSPRGGIDTQYF.

The chain is built from TRBV7-9 and TRBJ1-5; D is perhaps TRBD1 (5 bases). The CDR3 extends over 16 amino acids. V was shortened by 5 bases and J by 3 bases, with 17 bases between the two germline ends. Germline V gene lookup returns CDR1 SEHNR and CDR2 FQNEAQ (reference sequence). The CDR3 bases are TGTGCCAGCAGCCACGGAGTGGAGGGGAACAATCAGCCCCAGCATTTT. Translation: CASSHGVEGNNQPQHF.

V and J are TRBV15 and TRBJ2-1; TRBD2 matches 14 bases. CDR3 length: 17 amino acids. V lost 7 bases and J lost 8; bases outside the gene matches: 13. The germline V gene encodes CDR1 LNHNV and CDR2 YYDKDF (reference sequence). The CDR3: CATNPGRLAGGRDEQFF. CDR3 nucleotides: TGTGCCACCAACCCGGGGAGACTAGCGGGAGGGAGGGATGAGCAGTTCTTC.

The CDR3: CSVVEGRSTDTQYF. As DNA, the CDR3 is TGCAGCGTTGTGGAGGGACGGAGCACAGATACGCAGTATTTT. This rearrangement joins TRBV29-1 to TRBJ2-3; tentatively, D is TRBD2 (6 bases). V was trimmed by 4 bases and J by 0 bases, leaving 11 bases between them. The CDR3 length is 14 residues. Germline CDR1 and CDR2: SQVTM and ANQGSEA.

Concerning this clonotype: A read error may explain this, as a much larger clone is one base away. The chain carries TRBV7-6 and TRBJ2-3, with D possibly called TRBD1 or TRBD2 (6 bases each). The V gene's germline CDR1 is SGHVS and CDR2 FNYEAQ. This CDR3 spans 13 amino acids. CDR3 sequence: CASTRGPGDTHYF. In nucleotides, the CDR3 is TGTGCCAGCACCCGGGGGCCGGGGGATACGCACTATTTT.

This clonotype has just a few counts. The genes are TRBV7-3 and TRBJ2-2, with D perhaps matching TRBD1 (5 bases). The length of the CDR3 is 13 residues. Trimming left V 5 bases short and J 5 bases short, with 9 bases between. The germline CDR1 and CDR2 sequences are SGHTA and FQGTGA. Written as DNA, the CDR3 is TGTGCCAGCAGCCTGGACATAACCGGGGAGCTGTTTTTT. This gives the protein CASSLDITGELFF.

The V call is TRBV29-1, the J call TRBJ2-5, with 8 bases identical to TRBD1. The germline V gene encodes CDR1 SQVTM and CDR2 ANQGSEA. The CDR3 runs 14 residues. V was clipped by 3 bases and J by 6 bases; unmatched bases: 9. This CDR3 is CSVEARTGMKTQYF. The DNA for the CDR3 is TGCAGCGTTGAGGCCCGGACAGGGATGAAGACCCAGTACTTC.

There are a few counts of this clonotype. The CDR3 here is CASNLDRGSSYNEQFF. The CDR3 DNA follows: TGTGCCAGCAACCTAGATCGGGGGAGCTCCTACAATGAGCAGTTCTTC. This chain connects TRBV5-5 to TRBJ2-1, with D possibly TRBD2 on 6 matching bases. V was shortened by 6 bases and J by 0 bases, with 16 bases between the two germline ends. In germline, CDR1 is SGHKS, CDR2 YYEKEE (reference sequence). This CDR3 has 16 amino acids.

This clonotype has at least ten counts. The chain combines TRBV4-1 with TRBJ1-5; D not certain. V lost 0 bases, J lost 1 base, and 7 bases lay in between. The length of the CDR3 is 15 residues. In germline, CDR1 is MGHRA, CDR2 YSYEKL. For the CDR3, the DNA is TGCGCCAGCAGCCAAGATTCTTACAGCAATCAGCCCCAGCATTTT. Protein: CASSQDSYSNQPQHF.

There are a few counts of this clonotype. The V call is TRBV12-3 or TRBV12-4, the J call TRBJ1-1; D not resolved. With 3 bases removed from V and 5 bases from J, the gap between germline ends came to 7 bases. The CDR3 consists of 12 residues. This CDR3 is CASSFPGTEAFF. The DNA for the CDR3 is TGTGCCAGCAGTTTTCCGGGGACTGAAGCTTTCTTT.

This chain joins TRBV20-1 and TRBJ2-3, with TRBD2 matching over 8 bases. This CDR3 has 14 residues. V lost 3 bases and J lost 6; bases outside the gene matches: 8. The germline CDR1 and CDR2 sequences are DFQATT and SNEGSKA (reference sequence). In DNA, the CDR3 is TGCAGTGCTAGCTCGGGACTAGGACCGGATACGCAGTATTTT. As protein: CSASSGLGPDTQYF.

CDR3: CASSLAGGFGDTQYF. The CDR3, as DNA: TGCGCCAGCAGCTTAGCGGGAGGGTTCGGAGATACGCAGTATTTT. V and J are TRBV5-1 and TRBJ2-3; 10 nucleotides align to TRBD2. Germline-derived CDR1 and CDR2 are SGHRS and YFSETQ. Losses at the gene ends were 2 bases for V and 5 bases for J; bases not matched to a gene: 5. The CDR3 sequence is 15 residues long.

The sample holds one count of this clonotype. V is TRBV20-1 and J is TRBJ2-1; D gene ambiguous. This CDR3 is 14 amino acids long. V lost 8 bases and J 2 bases, leaving 16 bases between the germline ends. Germline lookup yields CDR1 DFQATT and CDR2 SNEGSKA (reference sequence). CDR3 protein: CSSLSRSTYNEQFF. DNA of the CDR3: TGCAGTTCCCTAAGCCGGTCTACCTACAATGAGCAGTTCTTC.

V usage is TRBV20-1 and J usage is TRBJ2-3; D not resolved. V was pared by 5 bases and J by 9 bases, with 9 bases between. CDR1 is DFQATT, CDR2 SNEGSKA, per germline (reference sequence). The CDR3 has 10 amino acids. In DNA, the CDR3 is TGCAGTGCTTATGATACGACGCAGTATTTT. Protein sequence: CSAYDTTQYF.